The T cell receptor beta chain under discussion was sequenced for a study of cytomegalovirus exposure and HLA in healthy donors listed by TCRdb under 2017. Turning to the overall study: A later analysis indicated that the 95 to 150 validation repertoires were generated on the platform also employed for the approximately 690 repertoires of the first cohort. The aim of the study was to test whether cataloging public T cell receptors could identify signatures of past pathogen exposure. Besides the first cohort of approximately 670 subjects, a separate validation cohort made up of 120 different subjects was used. To predict cytomegalovirus infection status, the study combined high-throughput TCR immunosequencing, statistical association of individual TCRs with disease status, and machine learning.

With regard to this clone: It lacks a known antigen. Base qualities are missing; no much larger clone stands one base away.

Results the study describes overall, beyond this receptor: Most TCR sequences were observed very rarely across donors, whereas some public TCRs were present in many individuals. In the study, about 150 TCR beta chains were listed as associated with cytomegalovirus. Cytomegalovirus status was reported to be diagnosed by the classifier with high specificity and sensitivity in both the original and validation cohorts. A later analysis lacked HLA typing for the validation cohort, so it scored co-occurrence in that cohort across all 110 or so repertoires. In vitro tests confirmed that a few of the cytomegalovirus-associated TCR beta chains recognize cytomegalovirus antigens. A later analysis found that TCRs clustered in the first cohort also tended to co-occur in the roughly 120 validation repertoires, with more than 90% of cluster scores above 0. According to the authors, the approach could potentially be generalized to other disease states and immunological phenotypes.

The donors belonged to the validation cohort of 90 to 150 subjects, which was separate from the 666-subject first cohort. The method was the immunoSEQ multiplex PCR assay. Under the source paper's analysis protocol: A statistical classification framework was developed to diagnose cytomegalovirus status using the catalog of TCR beta chain sequences. This immuneACCESS table, as held by TCRdb, lists in-frame sequences with V and J called but not all clones. Of the missing ones, under half trace to an unresolved V gene in checked studies; the others have no known cause. The DNA was the basis for D and trimming; V, J and clone size are from that table. The sample contains around 120,000 clones, more than 75% of them found a single time. The ten largest make up 6% to 7% of the sample. The origin of this receptor is a woman under 30 in good health and CMV-seropositive. Sequencing was done on a sample of PBMCs.

The CDR3 loop reads CASSLAGWANVLTF. The nucleotide sequence reads as follows: TGTGCCAGCAGCTTGGCGGGTTGGGCCAACGTCCTGACTTTC. The rearrangement combines TRBV5-8 with TRBJ2-6; the D gene identity is not certain. CDR1 and CDR2 are drawn from the germline V gene: SGHTS, YDEGEE. Trimming takes 0 bases from V and 5 bases from J, and the germline ends sit 6 bases apart. Including cysteine and phenylalanine, the CDR3 has 14 amino acids. The kept DNA is CDR3 alone, 42 bases in frame from the first base.